Listed below are T cell receptor beta chains from one sample, sequenced in a study of beta chain features in type 1 diabetes. The data were produced by immunoSEQ multiplex PCR, yet TCRdb's version contains in-frame clones alone and is incomplete. This table holds about 160,000 clones, roughly 9.1% found once. The material sequenced was central memory CD4+ T cells from blood. The receptors originated from a woman aged 18-35 years in good health. Both conserved end residues are part of each CDR3. Size is omitted from some rows. Given values are once, few, many or a class for expanded clones.

j_call,v_call,clone_size,cdr3_aa
TRBJ2-2,TRBV19,few,CASSGGWNTGELFF
TRBJ2-5,TRBV7-2,.,CASSTQSGGTQTQYF
TRBJ2-1,TRBV15,few,CATSRDPQGENEQFF
TRBJ2-4,TRBV2,.,CASRKRTSGGGDIQYF
TRBJ2-5,TRBV18,few,CASSPGQVQETQYF
TRBJ2-1,TRBV4-2,few,CASSQDPASGDYNEQFF
TRBJ2-7,TRBV5-1,few,CASSARTRESAYEQYF
TRBJ1-1,TRBV7-9,few,CASTPPGGTTEAFF
TRBJ2-5,TRBV6-6,.,CASIPLGAGQETQYF
TRBJ2-7,TRBV7-9,.,CASSLGYGKGGEYEQYF
TRBJ2-7,TRBV4-3,few,CASSQDRAGYEQYF
TRBJ1-4,TRBV6-5,.,CASAGGRSEKLFF
TRBJ2-7,TRBV28,few,CASGLGVYEQYF
TRBJ1-1,TRBV6-6,.,CASLDRAEEAFF
TRBJ2-7,TRBV19,few,CASSRQGDDEQYF
TRBJ2-7,TRBV30,.,CAWRRLREHLGYEQYF
TRBJ1-2,TRBV4-3,.,CASSQDRSGNYGYTF
TRBJ1-6,TRBV9,few,CASSAEGTGAGSPLHF
TRBJ1-2,TRBV7-8,.,CASSLQGAGYGYTF
TRBJ2-1,TRBV5-1,few,CASSLVLNEQFF
TRBJ1-2,TRBV28,.,CASSFPRQVYGYTF
TRBJ2-7,TRBV11-2,few,CASSPDRNEQYF
TRBJ2-5,TRBV19,.,CASSVGLRETQYF
TRBJ2-7,TRBV23-1,few,CASSQLPGGRVHEQYF
TRBJ2-7,TRBV5-1,.,CASSLNLAYEQYF
TRBJ1-2,TRBV2,.,CASSDDRLTGYTF
TRBJ1-5,TRBV30,.,CAWREKGASNQPQHF
TRBJ1-2,TRBV2,.,CASSENSGYYGYTF
TRBJ2-5,TRBV10-2,few,CASSAMSAGRETQYF
TRBJ2-7,TRBV5-4,few,CASSPDGGSYEQYF
TRBJ1-2,TRBV4-1,few,CASSQSTGYGYTF
TRBJ2-3,TRBV18,many,CASSLLGTGPSTDTQYF
TRBJ2-1,TRBV2,.,CASSPEQGSYNEQFF
TRBJ1-2,TRBV2,few,CASGALRDRTYGYTF
TRBJ2-3,TRBV6-5,.,CASSHRVGWTDTQYF
TRBJ2-2,TRBV9,.,CASSVSSGNTGELFF
TRBJ1-1,TRBV5-1,.,CASSLNREGTEAFF
TRBJ2-5,TRBV5-1,.,CASRSGSSGETQYF
TRBJ2-7,TRBV14,few,CASRKGSGNSYEQYF
TRBJ1-2,TRBV7-9,few,CASSLAGTGASYGYTF
TRBJ1-3,TRBV18,.,CASSPPRGSGNTIYF
TRBJ2-5,TRBV30,few,CAWSSGGLSETQYF
TRBJ2-7,TRBV4-1,.,CASSPLRGGAGEQYF
TRBJ2-6,TRBV18,few,CASSPLSSGANVLTF
TRBJ1-4,TRBV30,few,CAWSVGTGYEKLFF
TRBJ1-6,TRBV18,few,CASSPESSYNSPLHF
TRBJ1-2,TRBV9,.,CIFMGYTF
TRBJ2-1,TRBV14,.,CATRGGFPYNEQFF
TRBJ2-1,TRBV9,few,CASSTSGDGEQFF